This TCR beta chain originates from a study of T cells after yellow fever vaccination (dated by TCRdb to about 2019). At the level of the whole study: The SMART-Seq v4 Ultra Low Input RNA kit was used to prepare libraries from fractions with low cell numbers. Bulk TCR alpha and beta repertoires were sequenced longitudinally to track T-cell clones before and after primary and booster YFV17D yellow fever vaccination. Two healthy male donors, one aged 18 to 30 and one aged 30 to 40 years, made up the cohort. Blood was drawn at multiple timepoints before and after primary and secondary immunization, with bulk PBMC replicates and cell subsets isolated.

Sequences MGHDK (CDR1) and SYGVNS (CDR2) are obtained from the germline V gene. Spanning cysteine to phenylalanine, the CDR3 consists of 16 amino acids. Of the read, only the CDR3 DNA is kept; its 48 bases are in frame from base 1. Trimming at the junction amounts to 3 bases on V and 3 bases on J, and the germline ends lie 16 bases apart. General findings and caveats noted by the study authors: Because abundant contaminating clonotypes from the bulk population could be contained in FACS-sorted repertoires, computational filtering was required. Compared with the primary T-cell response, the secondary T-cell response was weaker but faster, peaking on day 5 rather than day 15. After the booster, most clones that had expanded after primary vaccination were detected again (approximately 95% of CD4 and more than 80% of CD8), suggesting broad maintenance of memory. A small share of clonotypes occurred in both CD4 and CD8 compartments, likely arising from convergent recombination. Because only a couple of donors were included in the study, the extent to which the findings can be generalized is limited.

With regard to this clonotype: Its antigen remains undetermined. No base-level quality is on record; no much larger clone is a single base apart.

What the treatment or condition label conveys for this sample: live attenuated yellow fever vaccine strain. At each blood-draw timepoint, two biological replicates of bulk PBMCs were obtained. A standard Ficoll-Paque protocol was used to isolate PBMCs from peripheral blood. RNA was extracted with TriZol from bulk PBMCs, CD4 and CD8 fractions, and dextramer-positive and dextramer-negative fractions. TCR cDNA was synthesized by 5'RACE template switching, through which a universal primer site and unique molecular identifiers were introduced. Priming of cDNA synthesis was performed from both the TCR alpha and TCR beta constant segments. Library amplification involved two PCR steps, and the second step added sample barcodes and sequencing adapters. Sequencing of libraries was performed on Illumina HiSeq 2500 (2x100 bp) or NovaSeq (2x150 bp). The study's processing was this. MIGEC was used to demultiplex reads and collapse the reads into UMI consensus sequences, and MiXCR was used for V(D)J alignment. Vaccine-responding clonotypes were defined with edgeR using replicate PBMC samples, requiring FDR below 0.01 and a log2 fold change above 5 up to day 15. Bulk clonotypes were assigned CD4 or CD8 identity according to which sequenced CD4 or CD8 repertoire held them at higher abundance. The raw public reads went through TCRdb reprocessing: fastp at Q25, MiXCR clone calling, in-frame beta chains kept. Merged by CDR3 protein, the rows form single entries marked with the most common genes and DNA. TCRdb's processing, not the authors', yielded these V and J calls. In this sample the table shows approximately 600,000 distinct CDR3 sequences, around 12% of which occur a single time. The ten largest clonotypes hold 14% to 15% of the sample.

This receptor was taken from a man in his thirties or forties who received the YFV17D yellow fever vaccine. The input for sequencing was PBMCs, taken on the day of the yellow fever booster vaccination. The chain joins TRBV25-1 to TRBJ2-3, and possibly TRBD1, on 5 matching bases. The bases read TGTGCCAGCAGTGACCTTTCAGGACAAGTAACAGATACGCAGTATTTT. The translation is CASSDLSGQVTDTQYF. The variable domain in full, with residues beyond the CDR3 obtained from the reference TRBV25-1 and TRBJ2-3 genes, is EADIYQTPRYLVIGTGKKITLECSQTMGHDKMYWYQQDPGMELHLIHYSYGVNSTEKGDLSSESTVSRIRTEHFPLTLESARPSHTSQYLCASSDLSGQVTDTQYFGPGTRLTVL.